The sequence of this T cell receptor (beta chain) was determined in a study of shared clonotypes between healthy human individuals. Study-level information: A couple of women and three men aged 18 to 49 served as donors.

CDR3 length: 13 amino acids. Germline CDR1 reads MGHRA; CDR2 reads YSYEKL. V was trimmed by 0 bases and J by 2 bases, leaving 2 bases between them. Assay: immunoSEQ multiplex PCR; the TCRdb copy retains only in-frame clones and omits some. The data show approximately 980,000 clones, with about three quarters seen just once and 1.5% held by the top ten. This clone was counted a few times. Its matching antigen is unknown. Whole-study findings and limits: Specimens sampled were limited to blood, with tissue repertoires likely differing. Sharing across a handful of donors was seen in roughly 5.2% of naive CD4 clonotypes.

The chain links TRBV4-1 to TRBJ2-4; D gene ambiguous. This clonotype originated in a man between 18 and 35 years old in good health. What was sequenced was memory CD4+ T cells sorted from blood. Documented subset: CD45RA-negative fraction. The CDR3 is CASSQDSKNIQYF. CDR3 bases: TGCGCCAGCAGCCAAGATTCCAAAAACATTCAGTACTTC.